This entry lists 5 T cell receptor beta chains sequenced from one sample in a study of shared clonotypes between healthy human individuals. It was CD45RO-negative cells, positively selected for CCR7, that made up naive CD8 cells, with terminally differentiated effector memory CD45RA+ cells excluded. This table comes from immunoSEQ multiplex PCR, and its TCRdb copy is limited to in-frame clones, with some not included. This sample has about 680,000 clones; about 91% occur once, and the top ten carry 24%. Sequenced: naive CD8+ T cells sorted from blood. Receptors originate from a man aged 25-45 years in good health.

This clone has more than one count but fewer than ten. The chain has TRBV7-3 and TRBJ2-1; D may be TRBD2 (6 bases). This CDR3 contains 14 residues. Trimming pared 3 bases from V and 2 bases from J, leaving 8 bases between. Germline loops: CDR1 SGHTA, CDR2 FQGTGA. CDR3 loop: CASSFGGTYNEQFF. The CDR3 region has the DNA TGTGCCAGCAGCTTCGGCGGGACCTACAATGAGCAGTTCTTC.

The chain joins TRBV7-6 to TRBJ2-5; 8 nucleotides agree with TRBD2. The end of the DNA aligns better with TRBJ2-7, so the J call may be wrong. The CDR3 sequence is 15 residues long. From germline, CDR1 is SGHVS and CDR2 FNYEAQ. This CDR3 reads CASSVLAGGWDEQYF. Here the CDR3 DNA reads TGTGCCAGCAGCGTCCTGGCGGGGGGATGGGACGAGCAGTACTTC.

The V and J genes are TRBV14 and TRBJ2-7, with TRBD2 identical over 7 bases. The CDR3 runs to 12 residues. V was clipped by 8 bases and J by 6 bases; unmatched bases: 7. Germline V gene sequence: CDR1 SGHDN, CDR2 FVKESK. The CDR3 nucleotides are TGTGCCAGCGACCTCTCGGGGGGCGAGCAGTACTTC. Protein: CASDLSGGEQYF.

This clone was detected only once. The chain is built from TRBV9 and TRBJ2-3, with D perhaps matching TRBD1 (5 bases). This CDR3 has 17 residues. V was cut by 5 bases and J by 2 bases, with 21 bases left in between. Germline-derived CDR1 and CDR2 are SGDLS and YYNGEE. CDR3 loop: CASRSGRTGADTDTQYF. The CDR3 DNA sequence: TGTGCCAGCAGGTCGGGCCGAACAGGCGCCGACACAGATACGCAGTATTTT.

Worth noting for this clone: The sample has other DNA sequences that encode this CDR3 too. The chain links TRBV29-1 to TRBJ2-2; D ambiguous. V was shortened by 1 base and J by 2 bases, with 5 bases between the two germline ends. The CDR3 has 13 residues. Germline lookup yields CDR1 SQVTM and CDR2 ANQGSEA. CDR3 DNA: TGCAGCGTTGAAGGGCCCAACACCGGGGAGCTGTTTTTT. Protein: CSVEGPNTGELFF.